This record concerns one T cell receptor beta chain sequence. Its target is not known. The data were taken from a study of early T cells in non-severe SARS-CoV-2 infection. About the research overall: Bulk RNA from unsorted whole blood was sequenced; chains were unpaired.

In germline, CDR1 is SGHTA, CDR2 FQGNSA. The CDR3 is 16 residues long. V was trimmed by 1 base and J by 0 bases, leaving 10 bases between them. Findings and caveats of the study: Matching results from VDJdb favored anti-spike CD8 responses, leaving private and CD4 specificities undetected.

Attachment of unique molecular identifiers to individual cDNA molecules was performed. TCRdb analysed the 5' RACE reads with MiXCR anew, one entry per CDR3 protein. In the table there are tens of thousands of distinct CDR3 sequences, about 10% of which are singletons. The TCR sequence derives from an adult who was a healthcare worker with PCR-confirmed SARS-CoV-2 infection or an uninfected control (not recorded which). The sample consisted of whole blood, taken at baseline. The chain has TRBV7-2 and TRBJ1-3; tentatively, D is TRBD1 (5 bases). DNA for the CDR3: TGTGCCAGCAGCTTAGATGGGGCAATCTCTGGAAACACCATATATTTT. Protein product: CASSLDGAISGNTIYF. The whole variable domain, filled in from reference TRBV7-2 and TRBJ1-3, reads GAGVSQSPSNKVTEKGKDVELRCDPISGHTALYWYRQSLGQGLEFLIYFQGNSAPDKSGLPSDRFSAERTGGSVSTLTIQRTQQEDSAVYLCASSLDGAISGNTIYFGEGSWLTVV.